This TCR beta chain was sequenced in a study of spatial heterogeneity in lung cancer. Study conclusions and caveats: Expanded tumor TCRs that were ubiquitous appeared in blood more at resection than follow-up.

As to time point: sample taken at primary tumor resection. From tumor, nontumor lung or frozen PBMC, whole RNA was taken unsorted for sequencing. There were 72 donors, all of them untreated patients with early-stage non-small cell lung cancer. In the library, each TCR cDNA molecule bore its own unique molecular identifier. TCRdb re-called the 5' RACE reads through MiXCR, storing one row per CDR3 protein. Of roughly 82,000 distinct CDR3 sequences in the sample, roughly 12% were seen once. This clonotype showed up just a few times. Its specificity is not known. The sequencing here drew on PBMCs, taken at surgery. This sequence originates from a male donor with early-stage non-small cell lung cancer.

The CDR3 reads CASIGPDRRFPTSNQPQHF. For the CDR3, the DNA is TGTGCCAGCATAGGACCCGACAGACGCTTCCCGACTAGCAATCAGCCCCAGCATTTT. This rearrangement joins TRBV6-1 to TRBJ1-5; a possible D gene is TRBD1 (5 bases). The CDR3 totals 19 residues. The germline V gene encodes CDR1 MNHNS and CDR2 SASEGT. Trimming left V 7 bases short and J 0 bases short, with 25 bases between.